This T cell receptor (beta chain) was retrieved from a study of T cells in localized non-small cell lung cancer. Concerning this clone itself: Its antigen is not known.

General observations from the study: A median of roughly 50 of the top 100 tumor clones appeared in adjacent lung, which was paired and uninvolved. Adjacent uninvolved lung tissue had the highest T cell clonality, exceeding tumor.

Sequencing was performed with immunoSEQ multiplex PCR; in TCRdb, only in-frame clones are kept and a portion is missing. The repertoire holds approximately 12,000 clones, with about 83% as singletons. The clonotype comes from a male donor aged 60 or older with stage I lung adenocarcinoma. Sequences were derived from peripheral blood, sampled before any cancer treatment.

CDR3 nucleotide sequence: TGCGCCAGCAGTTCGTGGGGAGAGAACACTGAAGCTTTCTTT. Translation: CASSSWGENTEAFF. The chain has TRBV5-1 and TRBJ1-1; D is unclear. This CDR3 has 14 amino acids. The germline gives CDR1 SGHRS, CDR2 YFSETQ. V gave up 5 bases and J gave up 1 base, with 12 bases separating them.